This TCR beta chain was identified during a study of cytomegalovirus exposure and HLA in healthy donors. Overall study context: Earlier results showed roughly 120 million unique TCR beta sequences derived from 150 million to 200 million T cells.

Primers: 60 Vbeta forward and 13 Jbeta reverse. The protocol was immunoSEQ multiplex PCR, while the TCRdb copy is restricted to in-frame clones and leaves out a portion. The data show 150,000 to 250,000 clones, around three quarters seen once. The CDR3 has 11 residues. Germline assignment: CDR1 SQVTM and CDR2 ANQGSEA. Germline trimming cut 7 bases from V and 9 bases from J; bases unmatched to any gene: 8. Comment on this clone: Its target is unknown.

Study observations and caveats: Across donors, most TCRs were seen rarely, yet some public ones were widespread. Prior analysis indicated that the majority of TCR beta V segments exhibited productivity approximately 87% or approximately 30% of the time. TCR beta sequences reportedly predicted most subjects' HLA-A and HLA-B alleles accurately.

This clonotype was sampled from a man between 25 and 39 years old in good health and CMV-seronegative. The chain is built from TRBV29-1 and TRBJ2-7; 8 bases line up with TRBD1. Sequenced material: PBMCs. The CDR3 DNA follows: TGCAGCGGGGGGACAGGTGGTGTGCAGTACTTC. Protein sequence: CSGGTGGVQYF.